The subject of this entry is one TCR beta chain. This entry comes from a study of blood T cell repertoires in COVID-19. Overall study context: The United States, Italy and Spain provided the acute and convalescent COVID-19 samples. T cells, B-cell-depleted T cells, or PBMCs provided the cDNA or gDNA that served as material.

Data came from immunoSEQ multiplex PCR; TCRdb stores just in-frame clones and leaves some out. The table records around 84,000 clones, approximately 80% of them present only once. This receptor was identified in a man older than 75 with active or convalescent COVID-19. Sequencing used peripheral blood.

The CDR3 sequence: CASSPSQGLRSPLHF. CDR3 nucleotides: TGTGCCAGCAGTCCCTCTCAGGGGTTGCGGTCACCCCTCCACTTT. V is TRBV28 and J is TRBJ1-6, with TRBD1 as a possible D gene (6 bases). Trimming removed 5 bases at V and 10 bases at J, with 18 bases between. Looked up from germline, CDR1 is MDHEN and CDR2 is SYDVKM. The CDR3 consists of 15 residues.